This T cell receptor (beta chain) comes out of a study of CD8 T cells in Susac syndrome. There are 14 residues in the CDR3. The germline CDR1 and CDR2 sequences are SGHTA and FQGTGA. The ends were cut back, 0 bases at V and 8 bases at J, with 11 bases in the middle. Both CD4+ and CD8+ T cells were negatively isolated, and TEMRA cells underwent FACS enrichment. Reverse transcription of about 0.5 to 1 ug RNA used random hexamers. MiXCR was run by TCRdb on the immunoSEQ multiplex PCR reads, yielding one entry per CDR3 protein. The sample gives 150,000 or so distinct CDR3 sequences, around 94% of which show up once; over 0.09% is in the top ten.

The TCR sequence derives from a human donor with multiple sclerosis. The sample comprised CD4+ T cells from PBMCs. This chain joins TRBV7-3 and TRBJ2-4; D perhaps matches TRBD2 (6 bases). CDR3 nucleotides: TGTGCCAGCAGCTTAACAGGCACGGGGGACATTCAGTACTTC. This encodes CASSLTGTGDIQYF.